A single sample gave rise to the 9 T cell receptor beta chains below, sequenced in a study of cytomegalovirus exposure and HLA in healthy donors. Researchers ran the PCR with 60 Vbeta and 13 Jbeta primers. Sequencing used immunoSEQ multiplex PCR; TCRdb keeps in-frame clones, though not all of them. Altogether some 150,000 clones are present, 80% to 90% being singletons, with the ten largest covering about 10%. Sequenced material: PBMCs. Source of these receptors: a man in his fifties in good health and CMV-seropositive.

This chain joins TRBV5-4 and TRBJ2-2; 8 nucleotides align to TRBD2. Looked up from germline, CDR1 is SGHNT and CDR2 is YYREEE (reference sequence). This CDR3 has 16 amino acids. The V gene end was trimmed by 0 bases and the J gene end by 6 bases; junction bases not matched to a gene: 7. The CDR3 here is CASSLARGGFAGELFF. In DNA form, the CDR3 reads TGTGCCAGCAGCTTGGCCCGGGGGGGGTTCGCCGGGGAGCTGTTTTTT.

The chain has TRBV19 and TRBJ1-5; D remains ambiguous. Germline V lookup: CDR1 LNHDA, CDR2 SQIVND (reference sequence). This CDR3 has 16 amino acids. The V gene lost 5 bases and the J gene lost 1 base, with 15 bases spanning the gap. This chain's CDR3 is CASSPMGTGSNQPQHF. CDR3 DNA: TGTGCCAGTAGTCCCATGGGAACGGGGAGCAATCAGCCCCAGCATTTT.

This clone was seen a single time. Here the CDR3 reads CAWTHSTYNEQFF. As DNA, the CDR3 is TGTGCCTGGACACATTCCACATACAATGAGCAGTTCTTC. The chain carries TRBV30 and TRBJ2-1, with unresolved D. Trimming left V 4 bases short and J 4 bases short, with 11 bases between. There are 13 residues in the CDR3. Germline V gives CDR1 GTSNPN, CDR2 SVGIG (reference sequence). Combining the CDR3 with reference TRBV30 and TRBJ2-1 gives the whole variable domain SQTIHQWPATLVQPVGSPLSLECTVEGTSNPNLYWYRQAAGRGLQLLFYSVGIGQISSEVPQNLSASRPQDRQFILSSKKLLLSDSGFYLCAWTHSTYNEQFFGPGTRLTVL.

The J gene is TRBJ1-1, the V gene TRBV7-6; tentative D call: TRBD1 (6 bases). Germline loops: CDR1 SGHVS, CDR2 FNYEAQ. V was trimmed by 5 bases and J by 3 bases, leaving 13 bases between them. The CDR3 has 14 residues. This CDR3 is CASSRSTGHTEAFF. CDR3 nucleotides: TGTGCCAGCAGCCGATCTACAGGGCACACTGAAGCTTTCTTT.

CDR3 loop: CASSVLQGGKNTDTQYF. In DNA, the CDR3 is TGTGCCAGCAGTGTTTTACAGGGAGGGAAAAACACAGATACGCAGTATTTT. The rearrangement joins TRBV6-1 to TRBJ2-3; a weak D match, TRBD2 (7 bases). Germline V gives CDR1 MNHNS, CDR2 SASEGT. The V end lost 4 bases, the J end lost 2 bases, and 19 bases lay between the germline ends. This CDR3 has 17 amino acids.

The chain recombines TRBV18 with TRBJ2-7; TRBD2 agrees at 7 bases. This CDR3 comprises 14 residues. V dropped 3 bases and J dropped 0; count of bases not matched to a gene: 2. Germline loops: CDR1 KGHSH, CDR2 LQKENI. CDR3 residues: CASSPWDYSYEQYF. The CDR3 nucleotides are TGTGCCAGCTCACCCTGGGACTACTCCTACGAGCAGTACTTC.

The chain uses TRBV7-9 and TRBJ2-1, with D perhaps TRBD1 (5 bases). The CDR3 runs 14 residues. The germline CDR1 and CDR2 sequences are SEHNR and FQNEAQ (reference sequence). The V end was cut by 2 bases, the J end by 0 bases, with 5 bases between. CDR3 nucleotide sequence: TGTGCCAGCAGCTTACAGGGCTCCTACAATGAGCAGTTCTTC. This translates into CASSLQGSYNEQFF.

CDR3 DNA sequence: TGCGCCAGCAGCCAAGGGACTAGCGGGGGGGCCGTCGGGCAGTTCTTC. It is translated as CASSQGTSGGAVGQFF. The chain combines TRBV4-3 with TRBJ2-1; 15 nucleotides align to TRBD2. Germline V CDR1 and CDR2: LGHNA, YSLEER. Trimming cost V 1 base and J 12 bases; bases outside gene matches: 7. The CDR3 length is 16 residues.

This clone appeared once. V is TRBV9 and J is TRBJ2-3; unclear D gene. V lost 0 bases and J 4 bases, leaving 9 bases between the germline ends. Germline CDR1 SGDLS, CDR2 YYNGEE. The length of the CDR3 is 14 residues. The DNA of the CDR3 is TGTGCCAGCAGCGTAGGTGACTTTTCAGATACGCAGTATTTT. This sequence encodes CASSVGDFSDTQYF.